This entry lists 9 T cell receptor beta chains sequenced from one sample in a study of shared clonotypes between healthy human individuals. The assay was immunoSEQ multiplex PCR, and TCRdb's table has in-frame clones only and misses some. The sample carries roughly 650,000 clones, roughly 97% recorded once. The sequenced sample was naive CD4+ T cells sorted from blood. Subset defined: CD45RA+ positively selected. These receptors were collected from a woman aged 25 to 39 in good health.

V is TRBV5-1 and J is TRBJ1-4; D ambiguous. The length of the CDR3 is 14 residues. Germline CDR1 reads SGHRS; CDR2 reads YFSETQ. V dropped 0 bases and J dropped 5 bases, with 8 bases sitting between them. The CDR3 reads CASSLAVRNEKLFF. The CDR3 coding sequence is TGCGCCAGCAGCTTGGCCGTCAGGAATGAAAAACTGTTTTTT.

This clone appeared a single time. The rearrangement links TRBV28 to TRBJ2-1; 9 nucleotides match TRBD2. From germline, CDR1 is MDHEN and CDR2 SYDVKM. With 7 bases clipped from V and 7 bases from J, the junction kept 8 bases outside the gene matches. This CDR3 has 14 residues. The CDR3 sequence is CASMGSGRGNEQFF. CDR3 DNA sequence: TGTGCCAGCATGGGTAGCGGGAGAGGAAATGAGCAGTTCTTC. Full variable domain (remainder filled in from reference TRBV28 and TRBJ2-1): DVKVTQSSRYLVKRTGEKVFLECVQDMDHENMFWYRQDPGLGLRLIYFSYDVKMKEKGDIPEGYSVSREKKERFSLILESASTNQTSMYLCASMGSGRGNEQFFGPGTRLTVL.

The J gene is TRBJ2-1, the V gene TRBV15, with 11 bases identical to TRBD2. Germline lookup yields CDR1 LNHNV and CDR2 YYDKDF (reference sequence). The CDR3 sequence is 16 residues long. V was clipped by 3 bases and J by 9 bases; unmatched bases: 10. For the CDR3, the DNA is TGTGCCACCAGCAGGGGTGATCTAGCGGGAGGCGGTGAGCAGTTCTTC. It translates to CATSRGDLAGGGEQFF.

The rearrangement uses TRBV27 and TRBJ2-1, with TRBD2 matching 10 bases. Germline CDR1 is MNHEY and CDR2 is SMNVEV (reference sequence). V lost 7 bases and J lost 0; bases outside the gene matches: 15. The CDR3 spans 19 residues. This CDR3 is CASTKNPTSGYNSYNEQFF. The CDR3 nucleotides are TGTGCCAGCACCAAAAACCCGACTAGCGGGTATAACTCCTACAATGAGCAGTTCTTC.

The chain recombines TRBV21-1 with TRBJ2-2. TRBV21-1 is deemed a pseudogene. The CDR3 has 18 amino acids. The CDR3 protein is CASSKAGWDEGSTGELFF. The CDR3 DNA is TGTGCCAGCAGCAAAGCGGGATGGGACGAGGGTTCCACCGGGGAGCTGTTTTTT.

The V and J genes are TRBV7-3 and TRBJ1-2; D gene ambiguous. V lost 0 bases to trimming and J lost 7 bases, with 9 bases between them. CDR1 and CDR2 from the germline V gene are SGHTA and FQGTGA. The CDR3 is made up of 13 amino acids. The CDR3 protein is CASSLTLGSGYTF. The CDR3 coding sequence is TGTGCCAGCAGCTTAACTTTGGGGTCTGGCTACACCTTC.

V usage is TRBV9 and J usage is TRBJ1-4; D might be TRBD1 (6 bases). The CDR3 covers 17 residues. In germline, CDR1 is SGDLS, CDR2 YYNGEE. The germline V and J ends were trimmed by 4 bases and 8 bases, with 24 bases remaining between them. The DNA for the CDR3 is TGTGCCAGCAGCCCAACTTCCGGGACATTGGCGGGGGAAAAACTGTTTTTT. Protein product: CASSPTSGTLAGEKLFF.

The CDR3 nucleotides are TGTGCCAGCAGCTTAGACCCCCTGAAGACCCAGTACTTC. It codes for CASSLDPLKTQYF. The rearrangement links TRBV7-6 to TRBJ2-5; no firm D call. Germline V gives CDR1 SGHVS, CDR2 FNYEAQ. Trimming removed 1 base from V and 6 bases from J, with 9 bases in between. CDR3 size: 13 residues.

This chain's CDR3 is CASSLASTSGTTGELFF. Here the CDR3 DNA reads TGTGCCAGCAGCTTAGCCTCTACTAGCGGAACCACCGGGGAGCTGTTTTTT. The J gene is TRBJ2-2, the V gene TRBV7-9; 8 bases align to TRBD2. With V trimmed by 0 bases and J by 4 bases, 7 bases remained unmatched. Per the germline V gene, CDR1 is SEHNR and CDR2 is FQNEAQ (reference sequence). The CDR3 sequence is 17 residues long.